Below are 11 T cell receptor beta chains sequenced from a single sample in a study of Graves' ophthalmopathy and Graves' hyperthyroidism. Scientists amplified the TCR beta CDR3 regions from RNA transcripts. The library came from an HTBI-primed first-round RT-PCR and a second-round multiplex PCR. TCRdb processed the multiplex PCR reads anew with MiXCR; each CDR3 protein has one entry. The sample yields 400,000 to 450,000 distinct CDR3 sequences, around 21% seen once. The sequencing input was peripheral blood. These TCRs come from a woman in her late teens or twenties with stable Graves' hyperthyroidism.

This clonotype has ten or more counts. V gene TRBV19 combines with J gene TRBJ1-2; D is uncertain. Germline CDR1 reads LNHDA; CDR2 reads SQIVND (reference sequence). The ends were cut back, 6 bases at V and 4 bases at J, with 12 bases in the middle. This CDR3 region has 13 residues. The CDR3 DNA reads TGTGCCAGTAGCTTGGAGAAGAGCTATGGCTACACCTTC. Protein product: CASSLEKSYGYTF.

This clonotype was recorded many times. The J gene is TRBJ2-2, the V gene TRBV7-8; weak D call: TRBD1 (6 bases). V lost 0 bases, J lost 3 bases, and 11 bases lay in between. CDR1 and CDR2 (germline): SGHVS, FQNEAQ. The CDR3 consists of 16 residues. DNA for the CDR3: TGTGCCAGCAGCTTAGCGCCAGGGGCCTACACCGGGGAGCTGTTTTTT. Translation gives CASSLAPGAYTGELFF.

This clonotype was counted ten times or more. In DNA form, the CDR3 reads TGTGCCAGCAGTTTATACGGGCTAGCGGGAGGGCCCTACGAGCAGTACTTC. It codes for CASSLYGLAGGPYEQYF. The chain has TRBV27 and TRBJ2-7; the match to TRBD2 covers 12 bases. The J segment lost 2 bases and the V segment lost 1 base, leaving 6 bases of the junction unmatched. The CDR3 extends over 17 amino acids. CDR1 is MNHEY, CDR2 SMNVEV, per germline (reference sequence).

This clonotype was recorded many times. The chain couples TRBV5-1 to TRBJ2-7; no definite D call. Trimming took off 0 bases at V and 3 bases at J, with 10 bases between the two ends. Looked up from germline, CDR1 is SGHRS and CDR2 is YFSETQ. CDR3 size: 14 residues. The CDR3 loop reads CASSLGNGDYEQYF. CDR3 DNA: TGCGCCAGCAGCTTGGGGAATGGGGACTACGAGCAGTACTTC.

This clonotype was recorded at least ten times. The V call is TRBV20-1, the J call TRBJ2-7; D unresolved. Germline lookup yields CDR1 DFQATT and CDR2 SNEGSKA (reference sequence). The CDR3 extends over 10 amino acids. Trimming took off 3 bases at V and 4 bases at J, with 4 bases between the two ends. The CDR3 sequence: CSASTYEQYF. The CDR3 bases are TGCAGTGCTAGTACTTACGAGCAGTACTTC.

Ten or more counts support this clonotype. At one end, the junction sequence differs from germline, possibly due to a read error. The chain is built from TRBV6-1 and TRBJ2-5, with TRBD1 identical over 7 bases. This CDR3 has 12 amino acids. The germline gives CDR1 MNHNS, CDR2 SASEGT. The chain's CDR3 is CASSEAWTGLGF. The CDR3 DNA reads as TGTGCCAGCAGTGAAGCATGGACAGGCCTAGGCTTC.

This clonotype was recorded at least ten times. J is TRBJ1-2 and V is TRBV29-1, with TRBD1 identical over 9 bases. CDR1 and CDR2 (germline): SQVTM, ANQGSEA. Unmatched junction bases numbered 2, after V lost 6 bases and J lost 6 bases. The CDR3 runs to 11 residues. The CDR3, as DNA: TGCAGCGTGGGGACAGGGAATGGCTACACCTTC. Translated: CSVGTGNGYTF.

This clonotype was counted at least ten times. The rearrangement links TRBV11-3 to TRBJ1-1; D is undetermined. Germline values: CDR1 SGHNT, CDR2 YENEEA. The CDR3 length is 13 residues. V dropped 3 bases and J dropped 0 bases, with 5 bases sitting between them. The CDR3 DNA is TGTGCCAGCAGCTTCGACATGAACACTGAAGCTTTCTTT. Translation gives CASSFDMNTEAFF.

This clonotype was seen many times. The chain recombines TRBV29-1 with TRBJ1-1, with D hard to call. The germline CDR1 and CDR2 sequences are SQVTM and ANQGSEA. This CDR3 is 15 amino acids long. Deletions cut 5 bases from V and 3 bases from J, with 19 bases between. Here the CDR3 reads CSVMDGRPWDTEAFF. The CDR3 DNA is TGCAGCGTTATGGACGGGCGACCATGGGACACTGAAGCTTTCTTT.

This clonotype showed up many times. The CDR3 region has the DNA TGTGCCTGGAGTAGGAACACTGAAGCTTTCTTT. Its protein product is CAWSRNTEAFF. V gene TRBV30 combines with J gene TRBJ1-1; D remains ambiguous. V dropped 2 bases and J dropped 1 base, with 2 bases sitting between them. The CDR3 length is 11 residues. CDR1 is GTSNPN and CDR2 is SVGIG in the germline V gene (reference sequence). The full variable domain, its missing parts supplied by reference TRBV30 and TRBJ1-1, is SQTIHQWPATLVQPVGSPLSLECTVEGTSNPNLYWYRQAAGRGLQLLFYSVGIGQISSEVPQNLSASRPQDRQFILSSKKLLLSDSGFYLCAWSRNTEAFFGQGTRLTVV.

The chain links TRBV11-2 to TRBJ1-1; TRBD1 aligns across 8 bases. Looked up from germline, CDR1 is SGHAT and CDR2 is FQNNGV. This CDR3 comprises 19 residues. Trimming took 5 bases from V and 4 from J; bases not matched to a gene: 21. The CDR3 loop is CASSGRNTGGRLVRTEAFF. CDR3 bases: TGTGCCAGCAGCGGACGAAACACAGGGGGGAGGTTAGTCCGCACTGAAGCTTTCTTT.